This TCR beta chain was recovered during a study of identical twins. TCRdb processed the 5' RACE reads anew with MiXCR; each CDR3 protein has one entry. The sample lists hundreds of thousands of distinct CDR3 sequences, more than 20% occurring once. Whole-study findings and limits: The models systematically underestimated how much out-of-frame TCR alpha was shared in monozygotic twins.

Comment on this clonotype: Its matching antigen is unknown.

The germline V and J ends were trimmed by 7 bases and 7 bases, with 11 bases remaining between them. Germline assignment: CDR1 MNHNS and CDR2 SASEGT. The CDR3 is 11 amino acids. The sample was also reused in another study, on T cells expressing NK-cell markers. From that second work: All TCR beta repertoires analysed originated from sorted CD3+CD56+NKG2C+, CD3+CD56+NKG2C- and CD3+CD56-NKG2C+ T cells.

This chain uses TRBV6-1 with TRBJ2-7, with D perhaps matching TRBD2 (6 bases). The receptor's source is a woman under 30 in good health. Sequenced sample: CD4+ T cells sorted from blood. CDR3 nucleotides: TGTGCCAGCATGGGGGGACGGGAGCAGTACTTC. As protein: CASMGGREQYF.